This TCR beta chain was captured by sequencing in a study of cytomegalovirus exposure and HLA in healthy donors. About the research overall: Caucasian-associated ancestry cluster membership applied to around 80% of a few hundred genotyped donors.

On this clone: Its antigen remains unidentified.

PCR amplification relied on 60 Vbeta primers (plus 13 Jbeta primers). Here immunoSEQ multiplex PCR was the method, and the copy in TCRdb shows in-frame clones only, minus some. The data contain approximately 130,000 clones, about four fifths of them seen just once; the ten biggest clones take up over 3%. Study results and caveats: Indistinguishability led to the exclusion of some V segments, TRBV6-2 and TRBV6-3 included. HLA alleles were associated with 16,951 TCR beta sequences in a later analysis at 0.05 false discovery rate. Rarity held for most TCR sequences, but there were some public TCRs that occurred in many donors.

V was cut by 5 bases and J by 7 bases, with 12 bases left in between. Germline lookup yields CDR1 SGHTA and CDR2 FQGNSA. This CDR3 has 13 amino acids. Sample: PBMCs. The clonotype was recovered from a woman aged 40 to 49 in good health and CMV-seronegative. The V call is TRBV7-2, the J call TRBJ2-1, with a weak D call TRBD2 (5 bases). The CDR3 sequence: CASSGSSGNEQFF. Written as DNA, the CDR3 is TGTGCCAGCAGCGGGAGTTCTGGGAATGAGCAGTTCTTC.